This TCR beta chain was observed in a study of T-cell reconstitution after alpha-beta-depleted transplantation in children. Study findings and constraints: Where alpha-beta T cells came from about two months after transplant was reportedly several hundred expanded graft clones.

During its preparation, the TCRbeta library received unique molecular identifiers. From the PCR reads, TCRdb called clonotypes with MiXCR, one entry per CDR3 protein. The table lists some 600,000 distinct CDR3 sequences, over 10% of them singletons. This clonotype was recorded many times. Antigen unknown. The TCR sequence derives from a male patient between 10 and 17 years old who had a stem cell transplant for acute myeloid leukemia, so the T cells may come from the graft donor. This specimen was PBMCs, mostly from graft donor cells, taken 360 days after TCRalphabeta/CD19-depleted stem cell transplant.

The CDR3 coding sequence is TGTGCCAGCAGCGTTGCGAGCTCCTACGAGCAGTACTTC. Protein: CASSVASSYEQYF. V usage is TRBV9 and J usage is TRBJ2-7; D is undetermined. Trimming removed 2 bases at V and 0 bases at J, with 6 bases between. Germline CDR1 SGDLS, CDR2 YYNGEE. CDR3 size: 13 residues. The whole variable domain, remainder taken from reference TRBV9 and TRBJ2-7, is DSGVTQTPKHLITATGQRVTLRCSPRSGDLSVYWYQQSLDQGLQFLIQYYNGEERAKGNILERFSAQQFPDLHSELNLSSLELGDSALYFCASSVASSYEQYFGPGTRLTVT.